These 21 T cell receptor beta chains originate from one sample sequenced in a study of blood T cell repertoires in COVID-19 (dated by TCRdb to 2019 to 2021). Libraries were constructed by the immunoSEQ multiplex PCR assay. This is the immuneACCESS table as TCRdb keeps it, with only in-frame sequences that have V and J called. A part of the clones is gone; compared with another copy, unresolved V genes explain less than half, and the rest is unexplained. The table for this sample lists under 200,000 clones; nearly 90% of them were counted only once. About a fifth of the sample comes from the top ten. Sequencing input: peripheral blood. The receptors were gathered from a man aged 60 to 75 with active or convalescent COVID-19.

This rearrangement joins TRBV18 to TRBJ2-2; D is uncertain. Trimming pared 1 base from V and 1 base from J, leaving 10 bases between. The CDR3 totals 16 residues. CDR1 KGHSH and CDR2 LQKENI come from the germline V gene. The CDR3 loop is CASSPLSRMNTGELFF. The CDR3 DNA reads as TGTGCCAGCTCACCACTCTCGCGGATGAACACCGGGGAGCTGTTTTTT.

The table lists this clone with a few counts. V is TRBV7-2 and J is TRBJ1-1; unclear D gene. The germline V and J ends were trimmed by 2 bases and 1 base, with 8 bases remaining between them. The CDR3 consists of 14 residues. Germline V gives CDR1 SGHTA, CDR2 FQGNSA. The CDR3 is CASSLSVGNTEAFF. The DNA for the CDR3 is TGTGCCAGCAGCTTAAGCGTTGGGAACACTGAAGCTTTCTTT. The variable domain in full, with the rest retrieved from reference TRBV7-2 and TRBJ1-1, is GAGVSQSPSNKVTEKGKDVELRCDPISGHTALYWYRQSLGQGLEFLIYFQGNSAPDKSGLPSDRFSAERTGGSVSTLTIQRTQQEDSAVYLCASSLSVGNTEAFFGQGTRLTVV.

The chain employs TRBV5-1 and TRBJ1-4; 7 nucleotides agree with TRBD1. CDR3 length: 14 residues. Germline CDR1 is SGHRS and CDR2 is YFSETQ. With V trimmed by 4 bases and J by 5 bases, 5 bases remained unmatched. The CDR3 sequence: CASSPTGSNEKLFF. CDR3 nucleotide sequence: TGCGCCAGCAGCCCGACAGGGTCGAATGAAAAACTGTTTTTT. The whole variable domain, filled in from reference TRBV5-1 and TRBJ1-4, reads KAGVTQTPRYLIKTRGQQVTLSCSPISGHRSVSWYQQTPGQGLQFLFEYFSETQRNKGNFPGRFSGRQFSNSRSEMNVSTLELGDSALYLCASSPTGSNEKLFFGSGTQLSVL.

The chain uses TRBV5-1 and TRBJ2-7; 11 positions match TRBD1. Germline-derived CDR1 and CDR2 are SGHRS and YFSETQ. Losses at the gene ends were 4 bases for V and 3 bases for J; bases not matched to a gene: 9. The CDR3 spans 16 residues. CDR3 nucleotides: TGCGCCAGCAGCCCCCAAGGACAGGGGGCTGGCTACGAGCAGTACTTC. Translating it yields CASSPQGQGAGYEQYF.

The chain carries TRBV18 and TRBJ1-5; 7 positions match TRBD1. V gave up 5 bases and J gave up 7 bases; unmatched junction bases: 11. The CDR3 sequence is 15 residues long. Germline CDR1 reads KGHSH; CDR2 reads LQKENI. CDR3 amino acids: CASSTGGGGDQPQHF. The CDR3 nucleotides read TGTGCCAGCTCAACCGGCGGAGGGGGCGACCAGCCCCAGCATTTT.

The V call is TRBV27, the J call TRBJ2-1, with 12 bases identical to TRBD1. This CDR3 spans 15 amino acids. The V and J ends lost 4 bases and 9 bases, in that order; junction bases with no gene match: 7. Per the germline V gene, CDR1 is MNHEY and CDR2 is SMNVEV (reference sequence). CDR3 bases: TGTGCCAGCAGTTCCCGGGGACAGGGGGCTGTTGAGCAGTTCTTC. Translation: CASSSRGQGAVEQFF.

The DNA of the CDR3 is TGTGCCAGCAGCTTGGGACAGGGGGTGATTGGAGAGACCCAGTACTTC. Protein: CASSLGQGVIGETQYF. The chain is built from TRBV5-4 and TRBJ2-5, with 9 bases matching TRBD1. Per the germline V gene, CDR1 is SGHNT and CDR2 is YYREEE (reference sequence). The junction had 7 bases not matched to a gene; V was cut back by 0 bases and J by 4 bases. This CDR3 is built from 16 residues.

The V gene is TRBV4-1, the J gene TRBJ1-6, with D unclear. CDR1 MGHRA and CDR2 YSYEKL come from the germline V gene. V was shortened by 0 bases and J by 0 bases, with 9 bases between the two germline ends. The CDR3 contains 17 residues. CDR3 DNA: TGCGCCAGCAGCCAAGAATTCTTGAGCTCCTATAATTCACCCCTCCACTTT. Translation gives CASSQEFLSSYNSPLHF.

The chain employs TRBV2 and TRBJ2-5, with a tentative D call TRBD1 (5 bases). V shed 3 bases and J shed 1 base, with 6 bases lying between them. The germline V gene has CDR1 SNHLY and CDR2 FYNNEI. The CDR3 is made up of 13 amino acids. The CDR3 spells CASSDDSQETQYF. The CDR3 DNA follows: TGTGCCAGCAGTGACGACAGCCAAGAGACCCAGTACTTC. The whole variable domain, filled in from reference TRBV2 and TRBJ2-5, reads EPEVTQTPSHQVTQMGQEVILRCVPISNHLYFYWYRQILGQKVEFLVSFYNNEISEKSEIFDDQFSVERPDGSNFTLKIRSTKLEDSAMYFCASSDDSQETQYFGPGTRLLVL.

The V and J genes are TRBV6-5 and TRBJ1-6; 7 bases align to TRBD1. The CDR3 is 16 residues long. Germline V gene sequence: CDR1 MNHEY, CDR2 SVGAGI. After removal of 0 bases from V and 7 bases from J, the junction contained 6 bases not matched to a gene. Written as DNA, the CDR3 is TGTGCCAGCAGTTACTCGATTAAAGGGGGCAATTCACCCCTCCACTTT. Translating gives CASSYSIKGGNSPLHF.

This clone was seen once. This chain uses TRBV24-1 with TRBJ2-5, with TRBD1 identical over 8 bases. The CDR3 length is 17 residues. The V gene's germline CDR1 is KGHDR and CDR2 SFDVKD. The junction had 6 bases not matched to a gene; V was cut back by 0 bases and J by 1 base. In nucleotides, the CDR3 is TGTGCCACCAGTGATTTGCAAGGGACAGGCCCCCAAGAGACCCAGTACTTC. This encodes CATSDLQGTGPQETQYF.

The rearrangement uses TRBV5-6 and TRBJ1-1; TRBD1 matches at 12 bases. The CDR3 contains 18 residues. Germline CDR1 SGHDT, CDR2 YYEEEE. The ends lost 1 base at V and 3 bases at J; junction bases unmatched: 10. The CDR3 DNA is TGTGCCAGCAGCTTGCCCGGGACAGGGGGCGATTTTGACACTGAAGCTTTCTTT. It translates to CASSLPGTGGDFDTEAFF.

This chain joins TRBV27 and TRBJ2-7; a weak D match, TRBD2 (6 bases). The CDR3 runs to 15 residues. Germline V lookup: CDR1 MNHEY, CDR2 SMNVEV (reference sequence). Deletions cut 2 bases from V and 1 base from J, with 12 bases between. Here the CDR3 DNA reads TGTGCCAGCAGTTTAGGAGGGGAAAGGTCCTACGAGCAGTACTTC. This encodes CASSLGGERSYEQYF.

The chain uses TRBV29-1 and TRBJ1-1, with 7 bases aligning to TRBD1. There are 13 residues in the CDR3. Germline CDR1 and CDR2: SQVTM and ANQGSEA. J gave up 4 bases and V 3 bases, and 5 bases lay outside the gene matches. CDR3 sequence (DNA): TGCAGCGTTGAGGATAACAGGGGCACTGAAGCTTTCTTT. This sequence encodes CSVEDNRGTEAFF.

This clone has just a few counts. The J gene is TRBJ2-3, the V gene TRBV29-1, with 8 bases lining up with TRBD1. Germline values: CDR1 SQVTM, CDR2 ANQGSEA. V dropped 7 bases and J dropped 0; count of bases not matched to a gene: 3. The CDR3 sequence is 13 residues long. The CDR3 protein is CSARTGSTDTQYF. The CDR3 coding sequence is TGCAGCGCCCGGACAGGGAGCACAGATACGCAGTATTTT.

The J gene is TRBJ1-1, the V gene TRBV6-1, with a possible D match to TRBD1 (5 bases). V was cut by 2 bases and J by 1 base, with 11 bases left in between. Germline V gene sequence: CDR1 MNHNS, CDR2 SASEGT. The CDR3 is made up of 15 amino acids. The DNA of the CDR3 is TGTGCCAGCAGTGAATCTCGCAGGGCGAACACTGAAGCTTTCTTT. Translation gives CASSESRRANTEAFF.

The chain carries TRBV6-6 and TRBJ1-2; no clear D. The CDR3 totals 12 residues. In germline, CDR1 is MNHNY, CDR2 SVGAGI (reference sequence). V was cut by 10 bases and J by 8 bases, with 17 bases left in between. This CDR3 reads CATKVQSRGYTF. The CDR3 DNA reads TGTGCCACCAAAGTACAAAGTCGAGGCTACACCTTC.

This sequence joins TRBV5-1 and TRBJ1-1; D is perhaps TRBD1 (5 bases). The germline V gene encodes CDR1 SGHRS and CDR2 YFSETQ. Trimming removed 4 bases at V and 0 bases at J, with 10 bases between. The length of the CDR3 is 14 residues. The CDR3 DNA is TGCGCCAGCAGCCAACAGGTACTGAACACTGAAGCTTTCTTT. As protein: CASSQQVLNTEAFF.

The chain combines TRBV5-1 with TRBJ2-6; maybe TRBD2 (5 bases). V was cut by 3 bases and J by 4 bases, with 8 bases left in between. The CDR3 totals 14 residues. CDR1 and CDR2 (germline): SGHRS, YFSETQ. The CDR3 reads CASSSSGGANVLTF. In DNA, the CDR3 is TGCGCCAGCAGCTCCTCGGGGGGGGCCAACGTCCTGACTTTC.

The chain carries TRBV6-5 and TRBJ2-1, with D possibly matching TRBD1 (6 bases). With 2 bases removed from V and 9 bases from J, the gap between germline ends came to 17 bases. CDR3 length: 15 residues. Germline V gives CDR1 MNHEY, CDR2 SVGAGI. The CDR3 region is CASSYTRQVDAEQFF. DNA for the CDR3: TGTGCCAGCAGTTACACCCGACAGGTCGACGCTGAGCAGTTCTTC.

The gene calls are TRBV5-1 and TRBJ2-7; 12 bases line up with TRBD1. V lost 5 bases and J lost 3; bases outside the gene matches: 6. The germline V gene encodes CDR1 SGHRS and CDR2 YFSETQ. The CDR3 is 15 amino acids. This CDR3 reads CASSSGTGGLYEQYF. DNA for the CDR3: TGCGCCAGCAGTTCCGGGACAGGGGGCCTCTACGAGCAGTACTTC.